This T cell receptor (beta chain) was profiled in a study of response to subunit inactivated influenza vaccine. Notes on the study in general: Authors suggested each seasonal flu vaccination may recruit only limited numbers of new T cells.

Germline CDR1 and CDR2: SGHTA and FQGNSA. Trimming removed 5 bases from V and 2 bases from J, with 17 bases in between. This CDR3 has 16 residues. TCRdb itself ran the RT-PCR reads through MiXCR, one entry per CDR3 protein. The sample lists fewer than 600,000 distinct CDR3 sequences; approximately 7.2% were seen once. This clonotype was counted a few times. The antigen remains unidentified. The TCR comes from a man aged 50 to 75 who received an inactivated influenza vaccine. Sequenced material: PBMCs from blood, taken about 24 months after vaccination. This chain links TRBV7-2 with TRBJ2-3; possible D gene TRBD2, 6 bases. This CDR3 reads CASSPPIADLTDTQYF. For the CDR3, the DNA is TGTGCCAGCAGCCCCCCCATAGCGGATCTCACAGATACGCAGTATTTT. The full variable domain, with the rest looked up from reference TRBV7-2 and TRBJ2-3, is GAGVSQSPSNKVTEKGKDVELRCDPISGHTALYWYRQSLGQGLEFLIYFQGNSAPDKSGLPSDRFSAERTGGSVSTLTIQRTQQEDSAVYLCASSPPIADLTDTQYFGPGTRLTVL.